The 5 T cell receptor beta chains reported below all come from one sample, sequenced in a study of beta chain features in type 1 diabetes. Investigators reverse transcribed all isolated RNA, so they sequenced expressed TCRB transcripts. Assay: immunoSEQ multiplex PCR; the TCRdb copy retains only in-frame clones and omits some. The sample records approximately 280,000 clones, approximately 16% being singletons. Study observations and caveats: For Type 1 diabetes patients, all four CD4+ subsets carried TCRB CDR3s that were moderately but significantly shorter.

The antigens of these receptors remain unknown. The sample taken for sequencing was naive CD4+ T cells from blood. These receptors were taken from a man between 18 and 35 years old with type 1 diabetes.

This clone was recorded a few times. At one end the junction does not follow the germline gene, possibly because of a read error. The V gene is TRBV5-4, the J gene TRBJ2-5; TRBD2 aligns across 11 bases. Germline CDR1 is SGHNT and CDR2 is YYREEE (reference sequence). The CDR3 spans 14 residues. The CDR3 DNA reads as TGTGCCAGCAGCTCAACACTAGCGGGAGAGGCCCAGTACTTC. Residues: CASSSTLAGEAQYF.

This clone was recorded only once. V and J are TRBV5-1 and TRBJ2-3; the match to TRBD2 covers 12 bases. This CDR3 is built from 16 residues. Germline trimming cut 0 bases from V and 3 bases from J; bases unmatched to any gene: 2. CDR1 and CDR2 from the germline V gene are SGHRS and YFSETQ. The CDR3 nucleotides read TGCGCCAGCAGCTTGGGGACTAGCGGGGCGACAGATACGCAGTATTTT. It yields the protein CASSLGTSGATDTQYF.

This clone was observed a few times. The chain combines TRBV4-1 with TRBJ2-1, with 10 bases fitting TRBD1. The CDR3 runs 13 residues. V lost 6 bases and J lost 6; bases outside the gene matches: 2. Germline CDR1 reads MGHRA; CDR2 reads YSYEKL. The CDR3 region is CASSRDRGNEQFF. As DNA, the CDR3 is TGCGCCAGCAGTCGGGACAGGGGCAATGAGCAGTTCTTC.

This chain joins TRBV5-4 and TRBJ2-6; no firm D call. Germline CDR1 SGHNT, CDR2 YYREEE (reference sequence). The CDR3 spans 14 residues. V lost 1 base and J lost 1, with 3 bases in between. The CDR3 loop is CASSLSSGANVLTF. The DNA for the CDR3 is TGTGCCAGCAGCTTGTCGTCTGGGGCCAACGTCCTGACTTTC.

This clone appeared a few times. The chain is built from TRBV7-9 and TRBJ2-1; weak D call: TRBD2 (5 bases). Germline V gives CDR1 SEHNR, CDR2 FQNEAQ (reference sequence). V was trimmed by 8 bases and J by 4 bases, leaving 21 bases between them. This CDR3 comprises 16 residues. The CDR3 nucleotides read TGTGCCAGCGCACTACGCGGGCCCCAAGGTTACAATGAGCAGTTCTTC. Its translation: CASALRGPQGYNEQFF.